This T cell receptor beta chain is drawn from a study of CD8+ T cells in alopecia areata. The sequencing template was cDNA reverse transcribed from extracted RNA. Assay: immunoSEQ multiplex PCR; the TCRdb copy retains only in-frame clones and omits some. The data hold more than 85,000 clones, with approximately 66% observed a single time. Treatment reported: oral pan-JAK inhibitor, 5-10 mg twice daily. Those with alopecia areata gave lesional scalp punch biopsies and peripheral blood. This TCR was recovered from a human donor with alopecia areata. The material sequenced was CD8+ T cells sorted from blood, taken at week 4, from a patient treated with tofacitinib.

The CDR3 sequence is CASSLGPGGAAEAFF. The CDR3 bases are TGTGCCAGCAGCTTGGGCCCAGGGGGTGCCGCTGAAGCTTTCTTT. The rearrangement uses TRBV5-6 and TRBJ1-1; 7 nucleotides align to TRBD1. The trim removed 0 bases at V and 6 bases at J, leaving 8 bases unmatched. The V gene's germline CDR1 is SGHDT and CDR2 YYEEEE. The length of the CDR3 is 15 residues.